Presented here are 5 T cell receptor beta chains from one specimen sequenced in a study of regulatory T cells in long-lasting Graves disease. To make TCR beta libraries, researchers used iRepertoire HTBI primers and Arm-PCR of CDR3 regions. TCRdb re-called the multiplex PCR reads with MiXCR, one entry per CDR3 protein. The sample holds around 250,000 distinct CDR3 sequences; 18% are singletons and the top ten take 14%. Indicated time point: newly diagnosed GD, antithyroid drugs for less than 3 months. From PBMCs, RNA was extracted and then used to make the TCR library. These records were also assigned to another study, of T cells in Graves' hyperthyroidism and ophthalmopathy.

The specimen was peripheral blood mononuclear cells (PBMCs), collected at new diagnosis, from a patient treated with antithyroid drugs. The receptors come from a woman aged 30 to 39 with Graves disease.

This clonotype was seen at least ten times. The gene calls are TRBV6-1 and TRBJ1-2; D call uncertain. Germline V gene data show CDR1 as MNHNS and CDR2 as SASEGT. V lost 2 bases and J lost 2, with 6 bases in between. The CDR3 is made up of 13 amino acids. CDR3: CASSESLNYGYTF. For the CDR3, the DNA is TGTGCCAGCAGTGAATCGCTCAACTATGGCTACACCTTC.

This clonotype was detected ten times or more. The rearrangement joins TRBV2 to TRBJ2-7, with no clear D. Germline assignment: CDR1 SNHLY and CDR2 FYNNEI. The V and J ends lost 6 bases and 7 bases respectively, with 13 bases between them. CDR3 length equals 12 residues. The CDR3 sequence is CASSRLFREQYF. CDR3 in DNA: TGTGCCAGCAGCCGACTCTTCCGGGAGCAGTACTTC.

This clonotype was recorded many times. This chain links TRBV3-1 with TRBJ2-7; D is perhaps TRBD2 (6 bases). CDR3 length: 14 amino acids. Germline CDR1 LGHDT, CDR2 YNNKEL (reference sequence). Trimming shortened V by 2 bases and J by 2 bases, and 10 bases separated the two germline ends. CDR3 nucleotides: TGTGCCAGCAGCCAACGGGAGACAGCCTACGAGCAGTACTTC. This codes for CASSQRETAYEQYF.

Concerning this clonotype itself: Being one base from a much bigger clone, this may be a read error. This chain uses TRBV6-1 with TRBJ2-4; D is ambiguous. Germline V gene data show CDR1 as MNHNS and CDR2 as SASEGT. The CDR3 loop spans 14 amino acids. Trimming left V 4 bases short and J 13 bases short, with 20 bases between. This chain's CDR3 is CASSARGRRDEQYF. Here the CDR3 DNA reads TGTGCCAGCAGTGCCCGAGGACGGAGAGATGAGCAGTACTTC.

In its sample, this clonotype was seen many times. The chain combines TRBV2 with TRBJ1-1, with 8 positions matching TRBD1. Looked up from germline, CDR1 is SNHLY and CDR2 is FYNNEI. Germline trimming cut 6 bases from V and 2 bases from J; bases unmatched to any gene: 5. CDR3 length equals 14 residues. The CDR3 is CASRPQGGNTEAFF. The CDR3 region has the DNA TGTGCCAGCAGGCCACAGGGGGGAAACACTGAAGCTTTCTTT.